This T cell receptor beta chain was recorded in a study of a mutant IDH1 vaccine in newly diagnosed glioma. Study overall: With temozolomide cycles, or 4-6 weeks after radiotherapy alone, vaccination was started.

Specified time point: week 35, safety follow-up. A 20-mer mutant IDH1 peptide at 300 ug was injected subcutaneously with topical imiquimod. This CDR3 contains 14 residues. From germline, CDR1 is SGHDT and CDR2 YYEEEE. V was pared by 0 bases and J by 10 bases, with 16 bases between. Findings of the study overall: Overall, about 92% of patients had vaccine-induced immune responses.

In regard to this clone: Its antigen is unknown.

The table came from immunoSEQ multiplex PCR; TCRdb's copy has only in-frame clones and leaves some out. The table has tens of thousands of clones, roughly four fifths seen once. This rearrangement joins TRBV5-6 to TRBJ1-1; no firm D call. Here the sequenced sample was PBMCs, taken from a glioma patient whose treatment included an IDH1 peptide vaccine. The clonotype was recovered from a man in his fifties or sixties with glioma. For the CDR3, the DNA is TGTGCCAGCAGCTTGGCCACAATGGCCAGAGGAGCTTTCTTT. This codes for CASSLATMARGAFF.